These 20 T cell receptor beta chains were sequenced from one sample in a study of lymphopenia after photon versus proton radiotherapy. The assay was immunoSEQ multiplex PCR, and TCRdb's table has in-frame clones only and misses some. The sample lists roughly 5,200 clones, 88% occurring once. Sequences were derived from peripheral blood, sampled from a patient treated with photon-based radiotherapy. These receptor sequences come from a man between 25 and 39 years old with gastric cancer.

V is TRBV12-5 and J is TRBJ2-5; D possibly uses TRBD1 or TRBD2 (6 bases each). From germline, CDR1 is LGHNT and CDR2 FRNRAP. CDR3 length: 12 residues. CDR3 coding DNA: TGTGCGAGTAACAGGGAGGAAGAGACCCAGTACTTC. Translation gives CASNREEETQYF.

The rearrangement links TRBV7-9 to TRBJ1-2; 7 bases align to TRBD1. CDR3 length: 15 residues. Trimming took 5 bases from V and 4 from J; bases not matched to a gene: 10. Germline V CDR1 and CDR2: SEHNR, FQNEAQ (reference sequence). DNA for the CDR3: TGTGCCAGCAGCCCGTCGGGGGACAGTGGCTATGGCTACACCTTC. Translating gives CASSPSGDSGYGYTF.

This chain joins TRBV6-5 and TRBJ2-7, with no clear D. Germline V gene sequence: CDR1 MNHEY, CDR2 SVGAGI. V lost 2 bases, J lost 8 bases, and 13 bases lay in between. There are 13 residues in the CDR3. As DNA, the CDR3 is TGTGCCAGCAGTTACCGGTATGATCGAAAGCAGTACTTC. Translating gives CASSYRYDRKQYF.

The rearrangement uses TRBV18 and TRBJ2-2; D remains unclear. The germline gives CDR1 KGHSH, CDR2 LQKENI. The V end was cut by 0 bases, the J end by 3 bases, with 11 bases between. CDR3 length: 16 amino acids. The CDR3 loop is CASSPPGAGDTGELFF. DNA for the CDR3: TGTGCCAGCTCACCACCAGGAGCTGGGGACACCGGGGAGCTGTTTTTT.

CDR3 residues: CASSLAFGLAGFNEQFF. The CDR3 DNA reads as TGTGCCAGCAGCTTAGCGTTCGGACTAGCGGGTTTCAATGAGCAGTTCTTC. The rearrangement uses TRBV11-3 and TRBJ2-1, with TRBD2 identical over 11 bases. Germline V gene data show CDR1 as SGHNT and CDR2 as YENEEA. This CDR3 has 17 residues. After removal of 1 base from V and 6 bases from J, the junction contained 8 bases not matched to a gene.

Points on this clone: The germline gene is not matched at one end of the junction; a read error may be the cause. The gene calls are TRBV6-5 and TRBJ2-1; unclear D gene. The CDR3 loop spans 14 amino acids. Germline loops: CDR1 MNHEY, CDR2 SVGAGI. The CDR3, as DNA: TGTGCCAGCAGGTACTTAAGCTCCTACAATGAGCAGTTCTTC. Its protein is CASRYLSSYNEQFF.

This clone was picked up a small number of times. The V and J genes are TRBV7-3 and TRBJ2-7, with D maybe TRBD1 (6 bases). Per germline, CDR1 SGHTA and CDR2 FQGTGA. Trimming left V 2 bases short and J 5 bases short, with 7 bases between. The CDR3 covers 12 residues. CDR3: CASSLAGDEQYF. CDR3 bases: TGTGCCAGCAGCTTAGCAGGGGACGAGCAGTACTTC.

This rearrangement joins TRBV4-2 to TRBJ2-2; D is unclear. This CDR3 is 15 amino acids long. V lost 1 base and J 6 bases, leaving 12 bases between the germline ends. Germline V CDR1 and CDR2: LGHNA, YNFKEQ. The chain's CDR3 is CASSQVGASAGELFF. The CDR3 DNA reads TGTGCCAGCAGCCAAGTCGGTGCGAGCGCCGGGGAGCTGTTTTTT.

This rearrangement joins TRBV2 to TRBJ2-4; 8 positions match TRBD1. CDR1 is SNHLY and CDR2 is FYNNEI in the germline V gene. The CDR3 has 11 residues. The J segment lost 8 bases and the V segment lost 10 bases, leaving 4 bases of the junction unmatched. CDR3 protein: CATLQGDIQYF. CDR3 nucleotides: TGTGCCACCCTACAGGGGGACATTCAGTACTTC. Full variable domain (outside the CDR3, taken from reference TRBV2 and TRBJ2-4): EPEVTQTPSHQVTQMGQEVILRCVPISNHLYFYWYRQILGQKVEFLVSFYNNEISEKSEIFDDQFSVERPDGSNFTLKIRSTKLEDSAMYFCATLQGDIQYFGAGTRLSVL.

V usage is TRBV18 and J usage is TRBJ2-2; TRBD2 aligns across 13 bases. This CDR3 contains 16 residues. J lost 6 bases, V lost 5 bases, and 6 bases had no gene match. Germline V gene data show CDR1 as KGHSH and CDR2 as LQKENI. Written as DNA, the CDR3 is TGTGCCAGCTCAGAAAGACTAGCGGGAGGACCCGGGGAGCTGTTTTTT. Amino acid sequence: CASSERLAGGPGELFF.

CDR3: CSVEGGKNIQYF. The CDR3 region has the DNA TGCAGCGTTGAGGGGGGCAAAAACATTCAGTACTTC. The chain uses TRBV29-1 and TRBJ2-4; tentative D call: TRBD2 (6 bases). CDR1 and CDR2 from the germline V gene are SQVTM and ANQGSEA. This CDR3 has 12 amino acids. V gave up 3 bases and J gave up 3 bases, with 6 bases separating them.

The chain couples TRBV11-3 to TRBJ1-1, with D possibly matching TRBD1 (6 bases). Germline lookup yields CDR1 SGHNT and CDR2 YENEEA. CDR3 length equals 14 residues. V lost 5 bases to trimming and J lost 6 bases, with 16 bases between them. CDR3 in amino acids: CASSAGQSNSEAFF. As DNA, the CDR3 is TGTGCCAGCAGCGCCGGACAGTCAAACTCTGAAGCTTTCTTT.

This chain joins TRBV5-1 and TRBJ1-6; D gene uncertain. This CDR3 comprises 15 residues. Germline CDR1 is SGHRS and CDR2 is YFSETQ. The germline V and J ends were trimmed by 2 bases and 9 bases, with 15 bases remaining between them. The CDR3 bases are TGCGCCAGCAGCTTCGAAACTAAAGTGGGTTCACCCCTCCACTTT. Residues: CASSFETKVGSPLHF.

CDR3: CASSPSPNYGYTF. The CDR3 DNA reads as TGCGCCAGCAGCCCTAGCCCTAACTATGGCTACACCTTC. J is TRBJ1-2 and V is TRBV5-1; D uncertain. V lost 4 bases and J lost 0, with 7 bases in between. Germline-derived CDR1 and CDR2 are SGHRS and YFSETQ. This CDR3 contains 13 residues.

V gene TRBV28 combines with J gene TRBJ2-1; D uncertain. Germline V lookup: CDR1 MDHEN, CDR2 SYDVKM. This CDR3 region has 12 residues. Deletions cut 6 bases from V and 7 bases from J, with 10 bases between. Written as DNA, the CDR3 is TGTGCCAGCAGCTCCCCCAGTAATGAGCAGTTCTTC. As protein: CASSSPSNEQFF.

The V and J genes are TRBV9 and TRBJ2-7; 9 bases match TRBD1. The CDR3 length is 15 residues. Germline lookup yields CDR1 SGDLS and CDR2 YYNGEE. Trimming took 3 bases from V and 2 from J; bases not matched to a gene: 6. CDR3 sequence (DNA): TGTGCCAGCAGCGCAGGGGGACAGGGCCCCTACGAGCAGTACTTC. This sequence encodes CASSAGGQGPYEQYF.

CDR3 coding DNA: TGCAGCGTTCTGGGGATCACTGAAGCTTTCTTT. As protein: CSVLGITEAFF. The chain has TRBV29-1 and TRBJ1-1, with D uncertain. V gave up 5 bases and J gave up 4 bases, with 8 bases separating them. CDR1 SQVTM and CDR2 ANQGSEA come from the germline V gene. The CDR3 has 11 amino acids. The full variable domain, completed using reference TRBV29-1 and TRBJ1-1, is SAVISQKPSRDICQRGTSLTIQCQVDSQVTMMFWYRQQPGQSLTLIATANQGSEATYESGFVIDKFPISRPNLTFSTLTVSNMSPEDSSIYLCSVLGITEAFFGQGTRLTVV.

The chain carries TRBV28 and TRBJ1-1; D not certain. The CDR3 covers 13 residues. With 7 bases removed from V and 0 bases from J, the gap between germline ends came to 9 bases. CDR1 MDHEN and CDR2 SYDVKM come from the germline V gene. The CDR3 sequence: CASTLHMNTEAFF. CDR3 nucleotide sequence: TGTGCCAGCACCTTGCACATGAACACTGAAGCTTTCTTT.

The rearrangement links TRBV5-1 to TRBJ1-1; 8 bases line up with TRBD1. CDR1 is SGHRS and CDR2 is YFSETQ in the germline V gene. This CDR3 is 18 amino acids long. Trimming removed 4 bases from V and 0 bases from J; junction bases left unmatched: 14. The CDR3 is CASSAGQVVPGVNTEAFF. The CDR3 nucleotides read TGCGCCAGCAGCGCGGGACAGGTGGTTCCTGGTGTGAACACTGAAGCTTTCTTT.

The chain employs TRBV6-1 and TRBJ2-3; D is undetermined. Germline values: CDR1 MNHNS, CDR2 SASEGT. Trimming pared 0 bases from V and 0 bases from J, leaving 16 bases between. This CDR3 spans 18 amino acids. CDR3 residues: CASSEAYETPGSTDTQYF. For the CDR3, the DNA is TGTGCCAGCAGTGAAGCGTATGAGACGCCTGGTAGCACAGATACGCAGTATTTT.